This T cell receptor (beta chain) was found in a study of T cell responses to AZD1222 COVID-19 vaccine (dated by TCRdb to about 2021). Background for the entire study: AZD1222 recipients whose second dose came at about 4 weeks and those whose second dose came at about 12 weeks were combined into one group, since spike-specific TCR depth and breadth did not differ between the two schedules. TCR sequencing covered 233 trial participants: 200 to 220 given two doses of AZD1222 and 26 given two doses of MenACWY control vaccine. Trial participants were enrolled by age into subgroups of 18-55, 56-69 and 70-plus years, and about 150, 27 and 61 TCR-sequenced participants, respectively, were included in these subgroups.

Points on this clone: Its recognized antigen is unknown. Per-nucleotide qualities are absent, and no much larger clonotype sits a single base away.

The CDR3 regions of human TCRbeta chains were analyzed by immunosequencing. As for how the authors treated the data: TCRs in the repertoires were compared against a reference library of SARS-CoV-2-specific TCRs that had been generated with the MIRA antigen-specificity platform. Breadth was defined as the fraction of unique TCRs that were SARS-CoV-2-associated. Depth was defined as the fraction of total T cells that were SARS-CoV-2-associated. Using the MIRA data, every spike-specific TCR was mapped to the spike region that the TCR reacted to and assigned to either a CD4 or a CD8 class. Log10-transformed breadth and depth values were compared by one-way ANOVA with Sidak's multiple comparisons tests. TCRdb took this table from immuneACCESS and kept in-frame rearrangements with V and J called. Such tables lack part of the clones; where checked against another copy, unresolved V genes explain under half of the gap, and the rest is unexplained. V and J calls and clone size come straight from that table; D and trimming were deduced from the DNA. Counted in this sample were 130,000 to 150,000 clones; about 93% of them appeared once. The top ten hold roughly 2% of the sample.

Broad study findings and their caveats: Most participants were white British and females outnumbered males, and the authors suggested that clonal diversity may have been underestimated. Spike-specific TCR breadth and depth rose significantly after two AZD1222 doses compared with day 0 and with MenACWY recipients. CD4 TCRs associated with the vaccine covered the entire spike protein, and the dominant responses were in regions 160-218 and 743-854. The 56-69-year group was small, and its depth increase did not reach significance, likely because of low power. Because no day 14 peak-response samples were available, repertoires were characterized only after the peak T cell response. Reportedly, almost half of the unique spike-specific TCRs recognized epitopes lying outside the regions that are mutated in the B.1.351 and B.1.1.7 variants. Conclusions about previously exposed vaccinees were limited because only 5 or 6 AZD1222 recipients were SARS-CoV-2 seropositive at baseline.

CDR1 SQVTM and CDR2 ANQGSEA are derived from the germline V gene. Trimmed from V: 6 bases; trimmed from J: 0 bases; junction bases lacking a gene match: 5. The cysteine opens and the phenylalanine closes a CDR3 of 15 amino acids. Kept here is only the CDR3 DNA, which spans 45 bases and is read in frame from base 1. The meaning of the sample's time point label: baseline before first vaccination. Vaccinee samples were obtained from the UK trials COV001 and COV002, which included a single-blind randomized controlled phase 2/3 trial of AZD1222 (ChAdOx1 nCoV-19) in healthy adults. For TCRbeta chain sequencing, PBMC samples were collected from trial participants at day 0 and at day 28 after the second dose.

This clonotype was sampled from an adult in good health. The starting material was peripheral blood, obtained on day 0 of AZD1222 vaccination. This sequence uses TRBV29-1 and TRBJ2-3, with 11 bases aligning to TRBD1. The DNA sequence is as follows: TGCAGCGTCGGGGGGACAGGGGGTAGCACAGATACGCAGTATTTT. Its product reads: CSVGGTGGSTDTQYF.